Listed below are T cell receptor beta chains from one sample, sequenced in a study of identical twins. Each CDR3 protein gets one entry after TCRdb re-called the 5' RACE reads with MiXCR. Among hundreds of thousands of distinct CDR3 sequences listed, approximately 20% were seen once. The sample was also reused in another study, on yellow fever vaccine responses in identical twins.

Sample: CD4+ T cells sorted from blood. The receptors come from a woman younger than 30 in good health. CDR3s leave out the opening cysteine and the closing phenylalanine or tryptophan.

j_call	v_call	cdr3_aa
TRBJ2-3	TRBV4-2	ASSRDRGLSETSGRAGADTQY
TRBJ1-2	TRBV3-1	ASSQGIGTDGYT
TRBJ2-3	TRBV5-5	ASSGISGATTDTQY
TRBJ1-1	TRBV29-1	SAEMNTEAF
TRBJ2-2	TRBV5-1	ASSFGTGTRGELF
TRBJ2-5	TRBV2	ASRGIVAETQY
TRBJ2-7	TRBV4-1	ASSQGLAGGEQY
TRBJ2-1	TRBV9	ASSVVLAGAEQF
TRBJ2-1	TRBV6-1	ASSEALMTGGNEQF
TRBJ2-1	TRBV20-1	SASPGTSIDEQF
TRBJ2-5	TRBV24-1	ATSDPGTSGRASETQY
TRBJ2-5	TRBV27	ASSLLGQGAETQY
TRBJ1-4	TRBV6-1	ASSEGARVNHEKLF
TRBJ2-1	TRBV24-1	ATSDYGGYNEQF
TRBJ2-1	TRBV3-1	ASSQGTGSGNEQF
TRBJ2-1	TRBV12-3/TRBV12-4	ASTLWENEQF
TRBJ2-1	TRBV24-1	ATSRSGVGQNEQF
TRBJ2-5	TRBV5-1	ASSGVAVETQY
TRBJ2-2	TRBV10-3	AIRERESTGELF
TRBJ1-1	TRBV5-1	ASSPDRPSGTEAF
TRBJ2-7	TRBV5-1	ASSLTGQGNYEQY
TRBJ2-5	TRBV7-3	ASSLTHKETQY
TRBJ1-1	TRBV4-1	ASSQGIMNTEAF
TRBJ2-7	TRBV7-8	ASSPPAVYEQY
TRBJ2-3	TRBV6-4	ASSDESQGDTQY
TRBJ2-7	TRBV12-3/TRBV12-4	ASSAYRGREQY
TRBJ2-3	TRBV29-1	SVEGNTDTQY
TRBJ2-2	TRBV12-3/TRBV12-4	ASSLGLTGELF
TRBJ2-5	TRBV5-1	ASSLAYGETQY
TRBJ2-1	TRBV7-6	ASSSRQGTGYNEQF
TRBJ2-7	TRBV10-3	AVQAGEVFEQY
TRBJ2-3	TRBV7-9	ASSLEGLPTDTQY
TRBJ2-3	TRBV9	ASSVTGTSGSTDTQY
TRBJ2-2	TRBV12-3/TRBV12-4	ASSWEQGHTGELF
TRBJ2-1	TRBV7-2	ASSATGQGTAQF
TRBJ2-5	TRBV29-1	SVEPWENQY
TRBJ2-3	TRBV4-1	ASSQSGDALGTQY
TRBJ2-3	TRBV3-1	ASSQKLAGTSITDTQY
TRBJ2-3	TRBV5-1	ASSFTEEVGTDTQY
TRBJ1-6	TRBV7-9	ASSSQTGNYSPLH
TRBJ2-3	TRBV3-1	ASSQTDLDTQY
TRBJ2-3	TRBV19	ASSKPLRTDTQY